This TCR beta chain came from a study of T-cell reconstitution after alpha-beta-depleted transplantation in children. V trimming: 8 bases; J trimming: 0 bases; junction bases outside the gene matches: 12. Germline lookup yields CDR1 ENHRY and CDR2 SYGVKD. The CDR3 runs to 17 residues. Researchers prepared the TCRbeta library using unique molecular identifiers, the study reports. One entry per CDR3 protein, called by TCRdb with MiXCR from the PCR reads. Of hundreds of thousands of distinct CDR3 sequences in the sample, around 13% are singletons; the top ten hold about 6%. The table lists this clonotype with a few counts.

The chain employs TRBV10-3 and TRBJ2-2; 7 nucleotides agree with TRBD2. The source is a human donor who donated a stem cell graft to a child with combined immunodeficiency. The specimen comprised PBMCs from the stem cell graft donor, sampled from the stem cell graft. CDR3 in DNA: TGTGCCATCGCGAGGACTAGACCGGGGTCGAACACCGGGGAGCTGTTTTTT. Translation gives CAIARTRPGSNTGELFF.